The clone carrying this TCR beta chain was detected only a few times. This specimen includes other DNA sequences encoding the same CDR3. The data were produced by immunoSEQ multiplex PCR, yet TCRdb's version contains in-frame clones alone and is incomplete. The data show some 2.3 million clones, over 90% seen once. These data come from a study of shared clonotypes between healthy human individuals. V lost 2 bases to trimming and J lost 1 base, with 7 bases between them. Germline-derived CDR1 and CDR2 are SGDLS and YYNGEE. The CDR3 loop spans 14 amino acids. The study separated CD4+ cells into CD45RA+ naive and CD45RA-negative memory subsets.

Sequenced sample: naive CD4+ T cells from PBMCs. The sample's subset: CD45RA+ positively selected. The chain uses TRBV9 and TRBJ1-5; D perhaps matches TRBD1 (5 bases). The source is a man in his late teens or twenties in good health. Some clones in this sample may be carry-over from other donors' samples. DNA for the CDR3: TGTGCCAGCAGCGTGAGGGACAGCAATCAGCCCCAGCATTTT. Protein sequence: CASSVRDSNQPQHF.